This T cell receptor beta chain was documented in a study of blood T cells in healthy people across ages. Looking at the study overall: Using template switching, researchers captured about one barcoded beta molecule for each two T cells.

A second PCR of about 7 to 12 cycles used a sample-barcoded 5' primer and a J-beta primer mix. TCRdb itself ran the 5' RACE reads through MiXCR, one entry per CDR3 protein. The sample lists about 1 million distinct CDR3 sequences; around 43% were seen once. Healthy individuals of Caucasian origin from Russia, aged about 6 to 100, served as donors. The CDR3 sequence is 13 residues long. The V gene lost 5 bases and the J gene lost 4 bases, with 11 bases spanning the gap. Germline-derived CDR1 and CDR2 are MNHEY and SMNVEV (reference sequence). The clonotype comes from a woman aged 55-75 years in good health. Sequencing used blood. This chain joins TRBV27 and TRBJ1-2; D is possibly TRBD1 (6 bases). The CDR3 DNA is TGTGCCAGCAGTCCGGGACACCTCTATGGCTACACCTTC. It yields the protein CASSPGHLYGYTF.